This T cell receptor (beta chain) was sequenced during a study of low-dose radiotherapy and immunotherapy resistance in tumors. Time point given: before trial treatment. The donors, trial participants, received nivolumab, ipilimumab, aspirin, low-dose cyclophosphamide and low-dose radiotherapy. Primers targeting TRAV and TRBV primed first-strand cDNA, covering alpha and beta chains. Using a constant-region primer together with a V-primer adapter, TCRs were subjected to approximately 20 PCR cycles of amplification. TCRdb passed the reads through MiXCR, listing each CDR3 protein once. The table lists approximately 89,000 distinct CDR3 sequences, 18% of them singletons, with roughly 6% in the top ten. Concerning this clonotype itself: A read error is likely here: a far larger clone is one base away.

The source was PBMCs, collected before treatment. The TCR was taken from a male donor with prostate cancer.

Here the CDR3 reads CASSLFLDATEQYF. In DNA form, the CDR3 reads TGTGCCAGCAGCTTATTCTTGGATGCCACGGAGCAGTACTTC. The gene calls are TRBV7-2 and TRBJ2-7; D is uncertain. Deletions cut 2 bases from V and 7 bases from J, with 15 bases between. This CDR3 is 14 amino acids long. Germline V gene lookup returns CDR1 SGHTA and CDR2 FQGNSA.